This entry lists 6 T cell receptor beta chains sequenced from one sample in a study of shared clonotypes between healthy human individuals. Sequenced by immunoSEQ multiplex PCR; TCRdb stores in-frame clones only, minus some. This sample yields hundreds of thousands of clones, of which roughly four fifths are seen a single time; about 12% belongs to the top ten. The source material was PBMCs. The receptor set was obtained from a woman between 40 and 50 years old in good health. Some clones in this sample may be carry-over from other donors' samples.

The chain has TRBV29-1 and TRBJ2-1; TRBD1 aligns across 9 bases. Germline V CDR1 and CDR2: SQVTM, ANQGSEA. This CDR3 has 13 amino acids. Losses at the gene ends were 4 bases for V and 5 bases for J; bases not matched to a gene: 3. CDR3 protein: CSVGRDRDNEQFF. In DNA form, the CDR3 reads TGCAGCGTTGGCCGGGACAGGGACAATGAGCAGTTCTTC.

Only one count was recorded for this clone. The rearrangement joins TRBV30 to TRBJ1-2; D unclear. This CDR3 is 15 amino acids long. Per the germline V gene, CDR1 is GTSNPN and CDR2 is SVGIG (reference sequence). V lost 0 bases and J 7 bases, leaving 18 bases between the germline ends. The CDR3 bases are TGTGCCTGGAGTGTAAACCACAAGCGGGGAAGTGGCTACACCTTC. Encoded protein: CAWSVNHKRGSGYTF.

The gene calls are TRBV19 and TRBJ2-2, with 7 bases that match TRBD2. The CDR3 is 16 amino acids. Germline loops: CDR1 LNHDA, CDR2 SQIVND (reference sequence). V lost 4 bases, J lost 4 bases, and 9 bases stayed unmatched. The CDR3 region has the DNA TGTGCCAGTAGTAGGGGGGAGGGCCGGGTCACCGGGGAGCTGTTTTTT. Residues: CASSRGEGRVTGELFF.

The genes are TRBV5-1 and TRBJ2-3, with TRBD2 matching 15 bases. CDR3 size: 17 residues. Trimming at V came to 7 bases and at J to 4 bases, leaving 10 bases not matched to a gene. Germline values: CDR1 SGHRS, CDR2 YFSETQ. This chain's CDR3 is CASANGLAGGPADTQYF. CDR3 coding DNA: TGCGCCAGCGCCAATGGACTAGCGGGAGGGCCGGCAGATACGCAGTATTTT.

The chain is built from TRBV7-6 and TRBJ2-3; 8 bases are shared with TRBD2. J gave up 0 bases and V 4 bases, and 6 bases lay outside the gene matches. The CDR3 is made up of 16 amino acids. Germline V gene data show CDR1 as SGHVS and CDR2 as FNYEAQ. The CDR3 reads CASSSLSGTSTDTQYF. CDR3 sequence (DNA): TGTGCCAGCAGCTCCCTTAGCGGGACTAGCACAGATACGCAGTATTTT.

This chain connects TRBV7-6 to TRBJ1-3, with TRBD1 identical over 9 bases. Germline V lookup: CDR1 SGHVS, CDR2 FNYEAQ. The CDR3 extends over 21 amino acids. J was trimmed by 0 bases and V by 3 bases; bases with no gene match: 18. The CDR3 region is CASSLSGQGRNARVSGNTIYF. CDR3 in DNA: TGTGCCAGCAGCTTGAGTGGACAGGGGCGCAACGCCCGCGTCTCTGGAAACACCATATATTTT.